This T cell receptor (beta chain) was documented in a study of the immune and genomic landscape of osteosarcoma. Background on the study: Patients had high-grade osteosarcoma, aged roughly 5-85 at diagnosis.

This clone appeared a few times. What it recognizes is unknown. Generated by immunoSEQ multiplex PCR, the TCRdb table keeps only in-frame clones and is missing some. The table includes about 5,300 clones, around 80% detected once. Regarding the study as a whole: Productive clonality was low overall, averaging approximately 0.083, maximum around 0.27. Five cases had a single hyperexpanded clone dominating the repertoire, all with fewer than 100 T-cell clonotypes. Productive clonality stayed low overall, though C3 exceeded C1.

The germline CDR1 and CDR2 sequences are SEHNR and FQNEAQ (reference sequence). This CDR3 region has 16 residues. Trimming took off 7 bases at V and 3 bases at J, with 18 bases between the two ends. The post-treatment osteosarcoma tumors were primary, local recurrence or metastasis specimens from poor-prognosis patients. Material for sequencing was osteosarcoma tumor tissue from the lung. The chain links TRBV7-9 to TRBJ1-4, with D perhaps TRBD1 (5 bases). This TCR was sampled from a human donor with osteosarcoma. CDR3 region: CASTRAPGSSNEKLFF. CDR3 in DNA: TGTGCCAGCACCCGTGCCCCAGGGTCTTCTAATGAAAAACTGTTTTTT.